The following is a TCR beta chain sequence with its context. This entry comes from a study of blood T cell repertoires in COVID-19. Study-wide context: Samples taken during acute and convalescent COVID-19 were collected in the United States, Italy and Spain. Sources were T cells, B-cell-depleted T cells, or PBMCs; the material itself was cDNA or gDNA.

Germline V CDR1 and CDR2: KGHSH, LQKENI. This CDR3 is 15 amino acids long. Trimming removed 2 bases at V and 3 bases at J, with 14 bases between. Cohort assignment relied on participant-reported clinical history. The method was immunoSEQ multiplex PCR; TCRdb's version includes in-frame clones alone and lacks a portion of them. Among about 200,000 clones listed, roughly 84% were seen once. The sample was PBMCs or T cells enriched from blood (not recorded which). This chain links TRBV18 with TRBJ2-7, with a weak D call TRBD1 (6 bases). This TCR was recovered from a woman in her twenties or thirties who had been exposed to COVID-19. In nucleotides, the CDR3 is TGTGCCAGCTCACCATTCCCGGGACACAACTACGAGCAGTACTTC. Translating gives CASSPFPGHNYEQYF.